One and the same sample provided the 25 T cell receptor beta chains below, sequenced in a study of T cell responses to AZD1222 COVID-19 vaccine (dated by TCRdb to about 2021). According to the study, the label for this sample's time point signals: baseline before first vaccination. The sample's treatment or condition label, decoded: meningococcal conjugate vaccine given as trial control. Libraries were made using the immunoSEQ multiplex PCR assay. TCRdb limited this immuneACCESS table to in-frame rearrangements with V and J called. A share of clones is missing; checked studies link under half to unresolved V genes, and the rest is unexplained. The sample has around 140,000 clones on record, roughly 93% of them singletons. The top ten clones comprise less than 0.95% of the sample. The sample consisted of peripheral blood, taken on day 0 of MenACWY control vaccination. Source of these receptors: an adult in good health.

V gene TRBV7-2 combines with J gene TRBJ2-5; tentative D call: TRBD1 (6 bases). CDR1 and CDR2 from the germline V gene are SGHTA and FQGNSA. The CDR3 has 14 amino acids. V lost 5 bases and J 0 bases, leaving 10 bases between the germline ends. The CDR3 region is CASSQGQNQETQYF. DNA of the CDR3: TGTGCCAGCAGCCAAGGACAGAACCAAGAGACCCAGTACTTC.

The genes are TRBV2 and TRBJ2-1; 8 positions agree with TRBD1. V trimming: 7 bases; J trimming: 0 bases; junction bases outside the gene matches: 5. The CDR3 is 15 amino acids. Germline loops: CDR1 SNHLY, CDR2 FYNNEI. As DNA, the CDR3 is TGTGCCAGCATCGGGACAGGTCGCTCCTACAATGAGCAGTTCTTC. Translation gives CASIGTGRSYNEQFF.

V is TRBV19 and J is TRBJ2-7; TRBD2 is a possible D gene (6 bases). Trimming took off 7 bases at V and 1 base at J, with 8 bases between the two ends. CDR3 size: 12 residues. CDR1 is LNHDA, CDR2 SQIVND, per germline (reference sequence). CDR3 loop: CASTLASYEQYF. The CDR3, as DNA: TGTGCCAGTACACTAGCTTCCTACGAGCAGTACTTC.

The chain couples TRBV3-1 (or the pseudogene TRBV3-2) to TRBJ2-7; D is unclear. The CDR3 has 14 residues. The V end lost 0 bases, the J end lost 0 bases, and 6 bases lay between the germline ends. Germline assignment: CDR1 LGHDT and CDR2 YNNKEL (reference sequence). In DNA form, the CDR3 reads TGTGCCAGCAGCCAAGACAACTACTCCTACGAGCAGTACTTC. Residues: CASSQDNYSYEQYF.

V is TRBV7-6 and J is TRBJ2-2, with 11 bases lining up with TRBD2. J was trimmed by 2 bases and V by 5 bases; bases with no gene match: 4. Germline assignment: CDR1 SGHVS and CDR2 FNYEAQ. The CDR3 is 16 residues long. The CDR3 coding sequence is TGTGCCAGCAGCCCCACTAGCGGGAGTAACACCGGGGAGCTGTTTTTT. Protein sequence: CASSPTSGSNTGELFF.

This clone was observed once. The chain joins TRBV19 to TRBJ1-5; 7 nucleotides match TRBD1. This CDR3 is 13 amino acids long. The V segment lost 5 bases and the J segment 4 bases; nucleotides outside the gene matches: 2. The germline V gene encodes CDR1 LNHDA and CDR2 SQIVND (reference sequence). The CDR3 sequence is CASSGDRNQPQHF. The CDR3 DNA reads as TGTGCCAGTAGTGGGGACAGAAATCAGCCCCAGCATTTT.

In nucleotides, the CDR3 is TGTGCCAGCAGCCGTGGGGGCAGGGATTTAGGTGAGCAGTTCTTC. Translation gives CASSRGGRDLGEQFF. V is TRBV11-3 and J is TRBJ2-1; D possibly corresponds to TRBD1 (6 bases). Trimming removed 5 bases at V and 9 bases at J, with 20 bases between. Germline-derived CDR1 and CDR2 are SGHNT and YENEEA. The length of the CDR3 is 15 residues. The full variable domain, rest sourced from reference TRBV11-3 and TRBJ2-1, is EAGVVQSPRYKIIEKKQPVAFWCNPISGHNTLYWYLQNLGQGPELLIRYENEEAVDDSQLPKDRFSAERLKGVDSTLKIQPAELGDSAVYLCASSRGGRDLGEQFFGPGTRLTVL.

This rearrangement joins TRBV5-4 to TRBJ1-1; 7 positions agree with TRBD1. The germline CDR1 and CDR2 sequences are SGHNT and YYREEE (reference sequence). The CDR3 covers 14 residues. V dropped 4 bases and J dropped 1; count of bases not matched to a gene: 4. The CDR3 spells CASSRTGENTEAFF. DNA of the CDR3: TGTGCCAGCAGCCGAACAGGGGAGAACACTGAAGCTTTCTTT.

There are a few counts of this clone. CDR3 loop: CASSLLAGDTQYF. CDR3 nucleotides: TGTGCCAGCAGTTTGCTAGCAGGAGATACGCAGTATTTT. The rearrangement links TRBV27 to TRBJ2-3; D perhaps matches TRBD2 (5 bases). Trimming cost V 3 bases and J 5 bases, with 9 bases left between them. Germline V gene lookup returns CDR1 MNHEY and CDR2 SMNVEV (reference sequence). This CDR3 is built from 13 residues.

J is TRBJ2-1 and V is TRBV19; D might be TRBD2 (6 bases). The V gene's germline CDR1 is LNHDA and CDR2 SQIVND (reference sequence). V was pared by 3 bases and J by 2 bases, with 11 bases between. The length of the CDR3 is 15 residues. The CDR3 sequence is CASSMGGTAYNEQFF. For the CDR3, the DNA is TGTGCCAGTAGTATGGGCGGGACGGCCTACAATGAGCAGTTCTTC.

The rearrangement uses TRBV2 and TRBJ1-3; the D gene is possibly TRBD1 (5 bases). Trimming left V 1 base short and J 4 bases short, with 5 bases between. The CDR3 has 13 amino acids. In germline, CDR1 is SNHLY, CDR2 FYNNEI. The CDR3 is CASSEDRGNTIYF. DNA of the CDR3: TGTGCCAGCAGTGAAGACAGGGGAAACACCATATATTTT.

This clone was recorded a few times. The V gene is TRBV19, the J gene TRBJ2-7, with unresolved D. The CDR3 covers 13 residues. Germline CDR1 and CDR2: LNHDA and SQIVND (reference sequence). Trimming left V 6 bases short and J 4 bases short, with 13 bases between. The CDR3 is CASSIGYSYEQYF. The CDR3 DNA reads TGTGCCAGTAGCATTGGTTACTCGTACGAGCAGTACTTC.

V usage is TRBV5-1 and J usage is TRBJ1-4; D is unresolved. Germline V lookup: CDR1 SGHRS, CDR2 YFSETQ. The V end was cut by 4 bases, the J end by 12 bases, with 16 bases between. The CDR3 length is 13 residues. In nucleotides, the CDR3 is TGCGCCAGCAGCCCGGATACCCGGGTCGAACTGTTTTTT. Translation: CASSPDTRVELFF.

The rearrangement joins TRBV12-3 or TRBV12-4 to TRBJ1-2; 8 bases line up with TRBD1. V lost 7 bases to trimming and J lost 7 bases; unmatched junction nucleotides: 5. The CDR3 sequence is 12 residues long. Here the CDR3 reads CASTTGGAGYTF. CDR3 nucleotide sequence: TGTGCCAGCACCACAGGGGGTGCTGGCTACACCTTC.

The CDR3 spells CASSQTNRAYTF. The CDR3 region has the DNA TGCGCCAGCAGCCAGACCAACCGTGCCTACACCTTC. The rearrangement uses TRBV4-1 and TRBJ1-2; D remains ambiguous. The CDR3 totals 12 residues. The germline V gene has CDR1 MGHRA and CDR2 YSYEKL. Trimming removed 3 bases from V and 10 bases from J, with 12 bases in between.

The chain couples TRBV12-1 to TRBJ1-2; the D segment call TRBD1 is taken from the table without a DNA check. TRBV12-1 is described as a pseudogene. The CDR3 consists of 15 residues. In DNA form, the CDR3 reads TGTGCCAGCAGCTTTGTGGCAGGGAAGTACTATGGCTACACCTTC. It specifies CASSFVAGKYYGYTF.

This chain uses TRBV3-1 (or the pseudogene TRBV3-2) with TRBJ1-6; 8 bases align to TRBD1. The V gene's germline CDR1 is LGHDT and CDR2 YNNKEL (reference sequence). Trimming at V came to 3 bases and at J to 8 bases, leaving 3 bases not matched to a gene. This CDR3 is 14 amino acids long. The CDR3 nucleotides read TGTGCCAGCAGCCACACACAGGGGGATTCACCCCTCCACTTT. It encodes CASSHTQGDSPLHF.

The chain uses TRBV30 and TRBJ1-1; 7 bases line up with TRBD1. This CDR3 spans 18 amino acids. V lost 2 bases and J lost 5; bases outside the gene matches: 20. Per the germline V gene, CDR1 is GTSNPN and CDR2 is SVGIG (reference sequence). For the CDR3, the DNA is TGTGCCTGGAGTACCGAGGGGAATTACAGGGGTTATGGGACTGAAGCTTTCTTT. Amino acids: CAWSTEGNYRGYGTEAFF. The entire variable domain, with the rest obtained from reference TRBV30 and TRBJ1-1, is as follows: SQTIHQWPATLVQPVGSPLSLECTVEGTSNPNLYWYRQAAGRGLQLLFYSVGIGQISSEVPQNLSASRPQDRQFILSSKKLLLSDSGFYLCAWSTEGNYRGYGTEAFFGQGTRLTVV.

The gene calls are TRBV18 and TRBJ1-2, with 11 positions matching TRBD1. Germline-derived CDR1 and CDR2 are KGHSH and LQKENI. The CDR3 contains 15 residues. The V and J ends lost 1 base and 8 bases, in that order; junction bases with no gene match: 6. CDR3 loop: CASSPQGQGEKGYTF. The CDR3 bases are TGTGCCAGCTCACCACAGGGACAGGGGGAGAAAGGCTACACCTTC.

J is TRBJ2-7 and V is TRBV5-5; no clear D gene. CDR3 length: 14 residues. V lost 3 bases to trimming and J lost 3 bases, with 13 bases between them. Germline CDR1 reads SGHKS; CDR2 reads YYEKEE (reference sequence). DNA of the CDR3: TGTGCCAGCAGCTCTGTCGGCATTTTCTACGAGCAGTACTTC. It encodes CASSSVGIFYEQYF.

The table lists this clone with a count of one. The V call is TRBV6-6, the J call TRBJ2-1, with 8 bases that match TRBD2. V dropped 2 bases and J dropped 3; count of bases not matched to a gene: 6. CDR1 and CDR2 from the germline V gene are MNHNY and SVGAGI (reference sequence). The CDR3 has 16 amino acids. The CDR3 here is CASSYPSGRGYNEQFF. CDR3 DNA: TGTGCCAGCAGTTACCCCAGCGGGAGAGGCTACAATGAGCAGTTCTTC.

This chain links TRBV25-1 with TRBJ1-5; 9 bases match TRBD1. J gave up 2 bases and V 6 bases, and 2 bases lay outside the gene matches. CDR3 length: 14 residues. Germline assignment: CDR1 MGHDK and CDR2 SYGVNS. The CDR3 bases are TGTGCCAGCAGAGGGACAGGGCGCAATCAGCCCCAGCATTTT. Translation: CASRGTGRNQPQHF.

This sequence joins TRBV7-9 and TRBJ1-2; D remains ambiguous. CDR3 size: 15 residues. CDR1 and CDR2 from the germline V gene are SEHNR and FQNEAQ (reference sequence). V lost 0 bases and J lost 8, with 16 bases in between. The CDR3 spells CASSLAGQRTRGYTF. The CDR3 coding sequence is TGTGCCAGCAGCTTAGCAGGGCAGCGCACTAGGGGCTACACCTTC.

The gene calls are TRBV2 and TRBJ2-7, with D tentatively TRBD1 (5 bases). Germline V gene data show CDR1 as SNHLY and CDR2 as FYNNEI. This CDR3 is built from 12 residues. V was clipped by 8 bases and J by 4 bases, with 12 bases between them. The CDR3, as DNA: TGTGCCAGCCTCATGGGGCCTTACGAGCAGTACTTC. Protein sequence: CASLMGPYEQYF.

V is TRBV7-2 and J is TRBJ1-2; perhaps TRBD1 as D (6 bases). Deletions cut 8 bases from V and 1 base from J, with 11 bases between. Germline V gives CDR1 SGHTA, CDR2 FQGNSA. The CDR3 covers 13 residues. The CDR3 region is CASEEGDNYGYTF. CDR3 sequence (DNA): TGTGCCAGCGAGGAGGGGGATAACTATGGCTACACCTTC.